Each of the 7 T cell receptor beta chains below was sequenced from the same sample in a study of cytomegalovirus exposure and HLA in healthy donors. PCR was performed using 60 Vbeta and 13 Jbeta primers. The method was immunoSEQ multiplex PCR; TCRdb's version includes in-frame clones alone and lacks a portion of them. The repertoire holds some 130,000 clones, with approximately 79% as singletons. Sequenced input: PBMCs. Receptors originate from a man aged 45-65 years in good health and CMV-seropositive.

This clone was recorded once. The chain carries TRBV19 and TRBJ1-5; D perhaps matches TRBD1 (6 bases). The ends were cut back, 0 bases at V and 1 base at J, with 25 bases in the middle. Germline CDR1 and CDR2: LNHDA and SQIVND (reference sequence). The CDR3 is made up of 21 amino acids. This CDR3 is CASSIDPSQALGRGSNQPQHF. The CDR3 region has the DNA TGTGCCAGTAGTATAGATCCATCGCAGGCCCTCGGCAGGGGAAGCAATCAGCCCCAGCATTTT.

As DNA, the CDR3 is TGTGCCAGCAGCTTAGCCCCAGGGTTAGAAGGCTACACCTTC. Its translation is CASSLAPGLEGYTF. The V gene is TRBV7-2, the J gene TRBJ1-2; TRBD1 is a possible D gene (5 bases). The CDR3 contains 14 residues. Germline assignment: CDR1 SGHTA and CDR2 FQGNSA. Deletions cut 0 bases from V and 8 bases from J, with 13 bases between.

Concerning this clone: At the DNA level, this CDR3 is encoded by other sequences in the same sample as well. The rearrangement links TRBV10-2 to TRBJ1-1; TRBD1 agrees at 8 bases. The V segment lost 6 bases and the J segment 2 bases; nucleotides outside the gene matches: 5. CDR1 is WSHSY, CDR2 SAAADI, per germline. This CDR3 is 14 amino acids long. The CDR3 sequence is CASRAGGGNTEAFF. CDR3 DNA sequence: TGCGCCAGCAGGGCAGGGGGCGGAAACACTGAAGCTTTCTTT.

J is TRBJ1-4 and V is TRBV15, with D perhaps TRBD1 (5 bases). From germline, CDR1 is LNHNV and CDR2 YYDKDF (reference sequence). V was trimmed by 0 bases and J by 7 bases, leaving 21 bases between them. The CDR3 loop spans 18 amino acids. The CDR3 DNA reads TGTGCCACCAGCAGAGACCGGGGGTCGCACCTTGGGGGTGAAAAACTGTTTTTT. It translates to CATSRDRGSHLGGEKLFF.

J is TRBJ2-1 and V is TRBV13, with a possible D match to TRBD1 (5 bases). V lost 6 bases and J 8 bases, leaving 14 bases between the germline ends. CDR1 and CDR2 from the germline V gene are PRHDT and FYEKMQ (reference sequence). This CDR3 spans 13 amino acids. The CDR3 sequence: CASSGQGPDEQFF. Here the CDR3 DNA reads TGTGCCAGCAGTGGGCAGGGTCCGGATGAGCAGTTCTTC.

V and J are TRBV29-1 and TRBJ2-1; D is unclear. Germline V gives CDR1 SQVTM, CDR2 ANQGSEA. There are 14 residues in the CDR3. Trimming left V 3 bases short and J 5 bases short, with 14 bases between. This CDR3 reads CSVDQGEIHNEQFF. Written as DNA, the CDR3 is TGCAGCGTTGATCAAGGAGAGATTCACAATGAGCAGTTCTTC.

The J gene is TRBJ2-6, the V gene TRBV11-2; 7 bases are shared with TRBD1. Germline loops: CDR1 SGHAT, CDR2 FQNNGV. The CDR3 contains 15 residues. V was pared by 5 bases and J by 9 bases, with 10 bases of the junction left unmatched. The CDR3, as DNA: TGTGCCAGCAGCGCGCCCGGGACAGCGGACAACGTCCTGACTTTC. It is translated as CASSAPGTADNVLTF. The complete variable domain, with remaining parts taken from reference TRBV11-2 and TRBJ2-6, reads EAGVAQSPRYKIIEKRQSVAFWCNPISGHATLYWYQQILGQGPKLLIQFQNNGVVDDSQLPKDRFSAERLKGVDSTLKIQPAKLEDSAVYLCASSAPGTADNVLTFGAGSRLTVL.